Shown below are 5 T cell receptor beta chains from a single sample sequenced in a study of patients and donors after allogeneic stem cell transplantation. In TCRdb, the RT-PCR reads were re-called with MiXCR into one record per CDR3 protein. The sample yields 920,000 or so distinct CDR3 sequences, about a sixth seen once. Sequencing was performed on blood, either unsorted or a sorted T cell fraction (not recorded which). These receptor sequences come from a human donor who was either an allogeneic HSCT recipient or a stem cell or donor lymphocyte infusion donor (not recorded which). It is not recorded whose cells these are; they may come from a transplant donor.

V and J are TRBV24-1 and TRBJ2-3; TRBD2 aligns across 7 bases. The CDR3 extends over 12 amino acids. J lost 4 bases, V lost 10 bases, and 4 bases had no gene match. Germline V lookup: CDR1 KGHDR, CDR2 SFDVKD. The CDR3 region is CATAGEADTQYF. In DNA, the CDR3 is TGTGCCACGGCGGGAGAGGCAGATACGCAGTATTTT.

This clonotype has only a few counts. The chain has TRBV9 and TRBJ2-3; 7 positions agree with TRBD1. With 4 bases clipped from V and 1 base from J, the junction kept 9 bases outside the gene matches. The CDR3 has 16 residues. The germline V gene has CDR1 SGDLS and CDR2 YYNGEE. The CDR3 DNA is TGTGCCAGCAGCATATACAGGGGAAGCGGCACAGATACGCAGTATTTT. Translated, it gives CASSIYRGSGTDTQYF. Filled out from reference TRBV9 and TRBJ2-3, the complete variable domain reads DSGVTQTPKHLITATGQRVTLRCSPRSGDLSVYWYQQSLDQGLQFLIQYYNGEERAKGNILERFSAQQFPDLHSELNLSSLELGDSALYFCASSIYRGSGTDTQYFGPGTRLTVL.

This clonotype has a handful of counts. This chain joins TRBV12-3 or TRBV12-4 and TRBJ1-3, with D perhaps matching TRBD1 (6 bases). V lost 6 bases, J lost 3 bases, and 15 bases lay in between. The CDR3 totals 15 residues. DNA of the CDR3: TGTGCCAGCAGAACTACAGGGTTTTTTGGAAACACCATATATTTT. This codes for CASRTTGFFGNTIYF.

This clonotype has only a few counts. V usage is TRBV27 and J usage is TRBJ2-5; D possibly corresponds to TRBD1 (7 bases). Germline lookup yields CDR1 MNHEY and CDR2 SMNVEV (reference sequence). This CDR3 is built from 17 residues. Trimming left V 0 bases short and J 2 bases short, with 16 bases between. The CDR3, as DNA: TGTGCCAGCAGTTTATCGGCGCAGGGGGGTTATCAAGAGACCCAGTACTTC. This encodes CASSLSAQGGYQETQYF.

V usage is TRBV3-1 and J usage is TRBJ2-1; 8 bases map to TRBD1. This CDR3 contains 14 residues. Trimming cost V 6 bases and J 7 bases; bases outside gene matches: 8. Germline V gene data show CDR1 as LGHDT and CDR2 as YNNKEL (reference sequence). CDR3 DNA sequence: TGTGCCAGCAGATCCCCTACAGGGGGGAATGAGCAGTTCTTC. Its protein is CASRSPTGGNEQFF.